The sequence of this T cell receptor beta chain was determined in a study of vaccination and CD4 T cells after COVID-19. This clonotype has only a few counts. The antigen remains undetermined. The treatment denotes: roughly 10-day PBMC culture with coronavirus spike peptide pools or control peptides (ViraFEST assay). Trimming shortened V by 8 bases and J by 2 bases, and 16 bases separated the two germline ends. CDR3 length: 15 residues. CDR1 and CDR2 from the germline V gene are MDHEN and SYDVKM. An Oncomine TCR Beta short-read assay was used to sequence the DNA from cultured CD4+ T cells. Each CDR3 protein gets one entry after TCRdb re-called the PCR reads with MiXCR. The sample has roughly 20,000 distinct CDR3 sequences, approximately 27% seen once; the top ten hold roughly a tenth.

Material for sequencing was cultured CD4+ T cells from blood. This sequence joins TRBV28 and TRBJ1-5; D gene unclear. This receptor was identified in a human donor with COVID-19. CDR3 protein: CASSLPGDGNQPQHF. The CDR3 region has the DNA TGTGCCAGCTCCCTCCCGGGAGACGGCAATCAGCCCCAGCATTTT.